This T cell receptor beta chain was observed in a study of cytomegalovirus exposure and HLA in healthy donors. Study-level points and caveats: In a later analysis, HLA-C alleles had the fewest associated TCRs, DRB1 alleles the most.

There are a few counts of this clone. Its antigen is undetermined. V was cut by 0 bases and J by 3 bases, with 11 bases left in between. Germline CDR1 reads SQVTM; CDR2 reads ANQGSEA. This CDR3 contains 15 residues. Donors were nominally healthy when sampled, though unrecorded immune exposures were likely. The PCR made use of 60 Vbeta and 13 Jbeta primers. Produced via immunoSEQ multiplex PCR; TCRdb's table is partial and in-frame only. Here the sample spans approximately 89,000 clones, around 70% being singletons. The chain carries TRBV29-1 and TRBJ2-2; possibly TRBD2 for D (6 bases). The sample taken for sequencing was PBMCs. The TCR was taken from a female donor in good health and CMV-seronegative. Written as DNA, the CDR3 is TGCAGCGTTGAAGAGGGCGGGATGGACACCGGGGAGCTGTTTTTT. Encoded protein: CSVEEGGMDTGELFF.